The 26 T cell receptor beta chains listed next were all sequenced from one sample in a study of CD8+ T cells in alopecia areata (dated 2018 in TCRdb). In the paper's terms, the treatment or condition label means: oral pan-JAK inhibitor, 5-10 mg twice daily. Libraries came from the immunoSEQ multiplex PCR assay. For TCR sequencing, RNA was extracted from every sample and reverse transcribed into cDNA to serve as template. In its TCRdb copy, this immuneACCESS table keeps in-frame sequences only and misses some clones. Where compared with another copy, unresolved V genes explain less than half of these, and the others have no known cause. This sample comprises about 60,000 clones, 40% to 55% of them detected only once. About a fifth of the sample is taken by the ten largest. The sequencing here drew on CD8+ T cells sorted from blood, taken at approximately week 37, from a patient treated with tofacitinib. The receptors were gathered from a human donor with alopecia areata.

This sequence joins TRBV10-3 and TRBJ2-5; 7 bases line up with TRBD2. V trimming: 6 bases; J trimming: 0 bases; junction bases outside the gene matches: 10. The germline V gene encodes CDR1 ENHRY and CDR2 SYGVKD. CDR3 length equals 16 residues. The CDR3 loop is CAIRAPGLEDQETQYF. The CDR3 coding sequence is TGTGCCATCAGGGCGCCAGGACTAGAGGACCAAGAGACCCAGTACTTC.

V is TRBV6-5 and J is TRBJ2-3; TRBD2 agrees at 12 bases. The germline V gene encodes CDR1 MNHEY and CDR2 SVGAGI. There are 16 residues in the CDR3. V dropped 2 bases and J dropped 3; count of bases not matched to a gene: 3. This CDR3 reads CASSYETSGSTDTQYF. The CDR3 nucleotides are TGTGCCAGCAGTTACGAGACTAGCGGGAGTACAGATACGCAGTATTTT.

The chain is built from TRBV4-3 and TRBJ2-1; either TRBD1 or TRBD2 may fit D (5 bases each). Germline V CDR1 and CDR2: LGHNA, YSLEER. V shed 3 bases and J shed 6 bases, with 12 bases lying between them. CDR3 length: 14 amino acids. In DNA form, the CDR3 reads TGCGCCAGCAGCCAGGGGGTGGTTGGCAATGAGCAGTTCTTC. Its protein is CASSQGVVGNEQFF.

This clone was seen once. This CDR3 reads CASLGGVEAFF. As DNA, the CDR3 is TGTGCCAGTTTGGGAGGGGTTGAAGCTTTCTTT. The chain has TRBV19 and TRBJ1-1, with a tentative D call TRBD1 (5 bases). The length of the CDR3 is 11 residues. The V and J ends lost 8 bases and 7 bases respectively, with 11 bases between them. Germline V CDR1 and CDR2: LNHDA, SQIVND (reference sequence).

This chain joins TRBV6-1 and TRBJ2-2, with TRBD2 identical over 7 bases. V was clipped by 2 bases and J by 4 bases; unmatched bases: 13. Germline CDR1 reads MNHNS; CDR2 reads SASEGT. This CDR3 is 18 amino acids long. CDR3 residues: CASSEKVGGGSGTGELFF. As DNA, the CDR3 is TGTGCCAGCAGTGAAAAAGTAGGCGGCGGGAGCGGCACCGGGGAGCTGTTTTTT.

The rearrangement uses TRBV30 and TRBJ2-1; D might be TRBD1 (6 bases). The CDR3 contains 12 residues. Germline V gene sequence: CDR1 GTSNPN, CDR2 SVGIG (reference sequence). Trimming cost V 8 bases and J 10 bases, with 18 bases left between them. The chain's CDR3 is CAGPKQGVEQFF. The DNA for the CDR3 is TGTGCCGGTCCTAAACAGGGCGTCGAGCAGTTCTTC.

The gene calls are TRBV11-2 and TRBJ2-7; D call uncertain. Germline CDR1 is SGHAT and CDR2 is FQNNGV. V was pared by 5 bases and J by 2 bases, with 13 bases between. The CDR3 contains 14 residues. The CDR3 region is CASSPGRSTYEQYF. As DNA, the CDR3 is TGTGCCAGCAGCCCCGGACGGTCGACCTACGAGCAGTACTTC.

This chain uses TRBV15 with TRBJ2-1; D might be TRBD2 (5 bases). CDR3 length equals 14 residues. The V gene lost 1 base and the J gene lost 8 bases, with 12 bases spanning the gap. Germline CDR1 reads LNHNV; CDR2 reads YYDKDF (reference sequence). CDR3 nucleotides: TGTGCCACCAGCAGAGTACAGCGGAGCGATGAGCAGTTCTTC. Protein sequence: CATSRVQRSDEQFF.

V is TRBV29-1 and J is TRBJ2-7; 7 bases align to TRBD1. The germline CDR1 and CDR2 sequences are SQVTM and ANQGSEA. The CDR3 is 13 residues long. After removal of 7 bases from V and 0 bases from J, the junction contained 6 bases not matched to a gene. The CDR3 spells CSATGQRSYEQYF. For the CDR3, the DNA is TGCAGCGCAACGGGACAGCGCTCCTACGAGCAGTACTTC.

The chain employs TRBV6-4 and TRBJ2-1, with 10 nucleotides matching TRBD2. The junction had 5 bases not matched to a gene; V was cut back by 6 bases and J by 3 bases. CDR3 length: 15 residues. In germline, CDR1 is MRHNA, CDR2 SNTAGT. The DNA of the CDR3 is TGTGCCAGCAGCAGCGGGACTAGCGACTACAATGAGCAGTTCTTC. This translates into CASSSGTSDYNEQFF.

This clone has more than one count but fewer than ten. This sequence joins TRBV29-1 and TRBJ2-7; D is ambiguous. Between the trimmed V and J ends, which lost 7 bases and 6 bases, there was a span of 10 bases. Germline CDR1 reads SQVTM; CDR2 reads ANQGSEA. This CDR3 is 10 amino acids long. The CDR3 region is CSAPISEQYF. CDR3 nucleotides: TGCAGCGCCCCCATAAGCGAGCAGTACTTC.

The chain links TRBV30 to TRBJ2-1; 7 positions match TRBD2. The CDR3 is 15 residues long. The V segment lost 0 bases and the J segment 2 bases; nucleotides outside the gene matches: 4. Germline loops: CDR1 GTSNPN, CDR2 SVGIG (reference sequence). CDR3 in amino acids: CAWSVSSGAYNEQFF. The CDR3 DNA reads as TGTGCCTGGAGTGTATCTAGCGGAGCCTACAATGAGCAGTTCTTC.

The table lists this clone with a few counts. V and J are TRBV29-1 and TRBJ2-6, with D perhaps assigned TRBD1 or TRBD2 (5 bases each). Looked up from germline, CDR1 is SQVTM and CDR2 is ANQGSEA. With 5 bases removed from V and 4 bases from J, the gap between germline ends came to 15 bases. The CDR3 is 15 amino acids. The CDR3 DNA follows: TGCAGCGTTTTCTTCAGGGCGGGCGGGGCCAACGTCCTGACTTTC. It is translated as CSVFFRAGGANVLTF.

The CDR3 nucleotides read TGTGCCAGCAGCCCCGGGAGCTCCACCTACGAGCAGTACTTC. This gives the protein CASSPGSSTYEQYF. The J gene is TRBJ2-7, the V gene TRBV9, with D perhaps TRBD2 (6 bases). Germline-derived CDR1 and CDR2 are SGDLS and YYNGEE. The CDR3 sequence is 14 residues long. Trimming shortened V by 4 bases and J by 2 bases, and 13 bases separated the two germline ends.

The chain employs TRBV29-1 and TRBJ2-7, with 7 bases fitting TRBD1. Trimming took 5 bases from V and 1 from J; bases not matched to a gene: 17. CDR1 SQVTM and CDR2 ANQGSEA come from the germline V gene. The CDR3 sequence is 17 residues long. CDR3 residues: CSVYTTETGKRSYEQYF. CDR3 nucleotide sequence: TGCAGCGTTTACACTACCGAGACAGGGAAGCGGTCCTACGAGCAGTACTTC.

The sample holds one count of this clone. V and J are TRBV25-1 and TRBJ1-4; TRBD1 is a possible D gene (5 bases). Germline V lookup: CDR1 MGHDK, CDR2 SYGVNS. The CDR3 length is 15 residues. The ends were cut back, 3 bases at V and 8 bases at J, with 16 bases in the middle. DNA for the CDR3: TGTGCCAGCAGTGATTCTCGCCAGGGTTTCGAAAAACTGTTTTTT. Residues: CASSDSRQGFEKLFF.

This clone was recorded a few times. This chain uses TRBV11-2 with TRBJ1-1; maybe TRBD1 (6 bases). Germline loops: CDR1 SGHAT, CDR2 FQNNGV. Between the trimmed V and J ends, which lost 1 base and 0 bases, there was a span of 9 bases. The length of the CDR3 is 15 residues. The chain's CDR3 is CASSLAQGLNTEAFF. CDR3 coding DNA: TGTGCCAGCAGCTTAGCCCAGGGGTTGAACACTGAAGCTTTCTTT.

This chain joins TRBV13 and TRBJ2-1; possible D gene TRBD2, 5 bases. The CDR3 has 15 amino acids. Germline-derived CDR1 and CDR2 are PRHDT and FYEKMQ (reference sequence). Trimming pared 5 bases from V and 4 bases from J, leaving 15 bases between. The CDR3 DNA follows: TGTGCCAGCAGCGCCCCCGGGGTCCCATACAATGAGCAGTTCTTC. Its translation: CASSAPGVPYNEQFF.

In its sample, this clone was seen a few times. The rearrangement links TRBV10-3 to TRBJ2-1; D remains ambiguous. The V gene's germline CDR1 is ENHRY and CDR2 SYGVKD. CDR3 length equals 16 residues. V shed 6 bases and J shed 6 bases, with 21 bases lying between them. The CDR3 DNA sequence: TGTGCCATCAGCTCTCCTAGACCGACTCCGTCCAATGAGCAGTTCTTC. It encodes CAISSPRPTPSNEQFF.

This clone has a single count. In nucleotides, the CDR3 is TGTGCCAGCAGTGAATGGGCCGACTACGAGCAGTACTTC. Translating gives CASSEWADYEQYF. The chain has TRBV25-1 and TRBJ2-7; no clear D. From germline, CDR1 is MGHDK and CDR2 SYGVNS. Trimming pared 1 base from V and 3 bases from J, leaving 7 bases between. The CDR3 loop spans 13 amino acids.

The genes are TRBV15 and TRBJ2-7; 11 nucleotides align to TRBD1. Germline V gene data show CDR1 as LNHNV and CDR2 as YYDKDF (reference sequence). J gave up 2 bases and V 5 bases, and 2 bases lay outside the gene matches. There are 14 residues in the CDR3. The CDR3 DNA reads TGTGCCACCAGCGGACAGGGGGCCCCCTACGAGCAGTACTTC. Its translation: CATSGQGAPYEQYF.

The rearrangement links TRBV29-1 to TRBJ2-7; 7 nucleotides agree with TRBD1. Germline CDR1 is SQVTM and CDR2 is ANQGSEA. This CDR3 has 14 residues. Unmatched junction bases numbered 12, after V lost 5 bases and J lost 5 bases. This chain's CDR3 is CSVKPTGLPNEQYF. For the CDR3, the DNA is TGCAGCGTTAAACCGACAGGGCTACCGAACGAGCAGTACTTC.

The gene calls are TRBV27 and TRBJ2-5; 15 bases map to TRBD2. CDR3 length: 17 residues. In germline, CDR1 is MNHEY, CDR2 SMNVEV (reference sequence). V was clipped by 5 bases and J by 3 bases; unmatched bases: 7. The CDR3 here is CASSTGLAGGRKETQYF. The CDR3, as DNA: TGTGCCAGCAGTACAGGACTAGCGGGAGGGAGGAAAGAGACCCAGTACTTC.

The chain links TRBV7-6 to TRBJ2-7; 8 bases line up with TRBD2. The junction had 4 bases not matched to a gene; V was cut back by 1 base and J by 2 bases. In germline, CDR1 is SGHVS, CDR2 FNYEAQ. This CDR3 is 15 amino acids long. CDR3 sequence (DNA): TGTGCCAGCAGCTTAGAGCGGGAGCTAACCTACGAGCAGTACTTC. Translation gives CASSLERELTYEQYF.

The CDR3 region has the DNA TGTGCCAGCAGCGTAGGAACTTCCACTGAAGCTTTCTTT. The encoded protein is CASSVGTSTEAFF. The chain carries TRBV9 and TRBJ1-1; no reliable D call. This CDR3 contains 13 residues. CDR1 SGDLS and CDR2 YYNGEE come from the germline V gene. V was pared by 0 bases and J by 4 bases, with 7 bases between.

The V call is TRBV27, the J call TRBJ2-1; 8 bases agree with TRBD2. Germline loops: CDR1 MNHEY, CDR2 SMNVEV (reference sequence). J was trimmed by 3 bases and V by 1 base; bases with no gene match: 2. CDR3 length: 15 amino acids. The CDR3 region is CASSLWREVYNEQFF. The CDR3 DNA sequence: TGTGCCAGCAGTTTATGGCGGGAGGTCTACAATGAGCAGTTCTTC.